This TCR beta chain was recorded in a study of T cells in Graves' hyperthyroidism and ophthalmopathy. The CDR3 regions of TCR beta were amplified from RNA transcripts. First-round RT-PCR with HTBI primers amplified the TCR CDR3 region. Using its own MiXCR run on the multiplex PCR reads, TCRdb lists one record per CDR3 protein. The sample lists over 350,000 distinct CDR3 sequences; over 12% were seen once. The germline V gene encodes CDR1 SQVTM and CDR2 ANQGSEA. V dropped 3 bases and J dropped 4 bases, with 13 bases sitting between them. This CDR3 contains 14 residues. This TCR was sampled from a man aged 45-60 years with Graves' ophthalmopathy. Material for sequencing was blood. This rearrangement joins TRBV29-1 to TRBJ2-1; D is ambiguous. CDR3 sequence reads: CSVDPPASYNEQFF. The CDR3 DNA reads as TGCAGCGTTGATCCGCCAGCCTCATACAATGAGCAGTTCTTC.